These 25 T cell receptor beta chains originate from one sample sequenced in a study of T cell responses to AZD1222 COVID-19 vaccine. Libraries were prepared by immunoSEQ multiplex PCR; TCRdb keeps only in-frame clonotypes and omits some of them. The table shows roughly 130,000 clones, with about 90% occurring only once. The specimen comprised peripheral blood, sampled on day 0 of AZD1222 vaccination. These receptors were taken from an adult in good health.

In DNA, the CDR3 is TGTGCCACCAGCAAAAGACAGGGTCTAGGTACTGAAGCTTTCTTT. As protein: CATSKRQGLGTEAFF. The V call is TRBV15, the J call TRBJ1-1; TRBD1 matches 7 bases. This CDR3 contains 15 residues. Germline V gene data show CDR1 as LNHNV and CDR2 as YYDKDF (reference sequence). Trimming took 4 bases from V and 5 from J; bases not matched to a gene: 10.

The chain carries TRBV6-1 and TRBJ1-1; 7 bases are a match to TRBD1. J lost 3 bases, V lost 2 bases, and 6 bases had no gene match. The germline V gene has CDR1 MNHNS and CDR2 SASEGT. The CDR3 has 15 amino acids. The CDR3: CASSETWTGDTEAFF. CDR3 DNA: TGTGCCAGCAGTGAAACCTGGACAGGCGACACTGAAGCTTTCTTT.

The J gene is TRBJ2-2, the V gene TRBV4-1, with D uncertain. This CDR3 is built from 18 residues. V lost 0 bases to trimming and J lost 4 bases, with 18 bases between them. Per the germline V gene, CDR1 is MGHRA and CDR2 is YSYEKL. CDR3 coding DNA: TGCGCCAGCAGCCAAGATAGGTTCCAAGAACACCTCACCGGGGAGCTGTTTTTT. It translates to CASSQDRFQEHLTGELFF.

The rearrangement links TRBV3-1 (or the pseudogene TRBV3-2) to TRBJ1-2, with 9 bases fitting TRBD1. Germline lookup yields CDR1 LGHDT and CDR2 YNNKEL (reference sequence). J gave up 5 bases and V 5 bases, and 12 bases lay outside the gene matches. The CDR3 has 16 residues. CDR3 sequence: CASSLTPGQGTYGYTF. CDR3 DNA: TGTGCCAGCAGCTTGACCCCGGGACAGGGCACATATGGCTACACCTTC.

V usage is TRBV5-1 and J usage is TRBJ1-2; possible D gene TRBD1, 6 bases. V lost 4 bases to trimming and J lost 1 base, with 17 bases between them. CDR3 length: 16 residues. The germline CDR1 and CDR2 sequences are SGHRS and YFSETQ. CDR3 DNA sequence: TGCGCCAGCAGCCCCCGAACAGGGAACCATAACTATGGCTACACCTTC. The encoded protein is CASSPRTGNHNYGYTF.

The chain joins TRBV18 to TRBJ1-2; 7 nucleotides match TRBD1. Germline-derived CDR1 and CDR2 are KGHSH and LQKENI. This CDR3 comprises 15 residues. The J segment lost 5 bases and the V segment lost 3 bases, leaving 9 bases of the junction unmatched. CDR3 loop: CASSPGQTFDYGYTF. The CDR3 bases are TGTGCCAGCTCACCGGGACAGACATTTGATTATGGCTACACCTTC.

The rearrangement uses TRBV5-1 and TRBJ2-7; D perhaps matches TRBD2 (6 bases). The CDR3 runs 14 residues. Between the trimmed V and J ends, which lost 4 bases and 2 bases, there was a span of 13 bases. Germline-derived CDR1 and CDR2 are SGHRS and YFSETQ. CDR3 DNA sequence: TGCGCCAGCAGCCCGGGGGTCGGCCCCTACGAGCAGTACTTC. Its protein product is CASSPGVGPYEQYF.

CDR3: CAWSPVGQGNTEAFF. The CDR3 nucleotides read TGTGCCTGGAGCCCCGTAGGACAAGGGAACACTGAAGCTTTCTTT. This chain uses TRBV30 with TRBJ1-1, with D maybe TRBD1 (5 bases). The V gene's germline CDR1 is GTSNPN and CDR2 SVGIG (reference sequence). The CDR3 consists of 15 residues. Between the trimmed V and J ends, which lost 3 bases and 1 base, there was a span of 15 bases.

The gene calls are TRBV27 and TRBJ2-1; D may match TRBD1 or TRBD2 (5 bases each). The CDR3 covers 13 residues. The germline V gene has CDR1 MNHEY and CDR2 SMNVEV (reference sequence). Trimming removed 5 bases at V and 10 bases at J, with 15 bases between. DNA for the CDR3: TGTGCCAGCAGTCTCGCCGGGGCCCAGGAGCAGTTCTTC. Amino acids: CASSLAGAQEQFF.

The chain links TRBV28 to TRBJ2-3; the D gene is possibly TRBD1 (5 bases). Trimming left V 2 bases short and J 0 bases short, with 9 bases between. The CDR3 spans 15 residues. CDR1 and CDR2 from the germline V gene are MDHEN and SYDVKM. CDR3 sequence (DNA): TGTGCCAGCAGTTTAGACAGCCTCAGCACAGATACGCAGTATTTT. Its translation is CASSLDSLSTDTQYF.

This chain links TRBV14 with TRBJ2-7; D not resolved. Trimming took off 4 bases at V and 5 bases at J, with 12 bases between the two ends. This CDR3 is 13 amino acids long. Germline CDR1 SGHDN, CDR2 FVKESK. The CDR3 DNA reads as TGTGCCAGCAGCCTCCCTTATCTCGACGAGCAGTACTTC. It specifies CASSLPYLDEQYF.

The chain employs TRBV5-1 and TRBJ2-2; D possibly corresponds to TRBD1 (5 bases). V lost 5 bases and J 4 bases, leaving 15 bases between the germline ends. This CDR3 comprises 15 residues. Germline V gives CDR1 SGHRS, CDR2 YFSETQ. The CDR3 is CASRVGPSRTGELFF. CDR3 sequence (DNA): TGCGCCAGCAGAGTGGGGCCGTCTCGCACCGGGGAGCTGTTTTTT.

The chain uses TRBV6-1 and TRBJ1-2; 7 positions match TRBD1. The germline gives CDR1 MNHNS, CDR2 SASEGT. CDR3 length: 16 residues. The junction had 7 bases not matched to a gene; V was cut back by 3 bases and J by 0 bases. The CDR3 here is CASSELGQNSNYGYTF. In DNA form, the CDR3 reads TGTGCCAGCAGTGAGCTGGGACAGAACTCTAACTATGGCTACACCTTC.

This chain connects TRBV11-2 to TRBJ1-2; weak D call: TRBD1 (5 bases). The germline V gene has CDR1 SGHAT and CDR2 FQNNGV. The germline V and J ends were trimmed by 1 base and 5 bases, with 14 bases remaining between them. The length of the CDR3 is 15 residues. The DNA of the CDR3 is TGTGCCAGCAGCTTAGTATCGCAGGGCGGATATGGCTACACCTTC. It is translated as CASSLVSQGGYGYTF.

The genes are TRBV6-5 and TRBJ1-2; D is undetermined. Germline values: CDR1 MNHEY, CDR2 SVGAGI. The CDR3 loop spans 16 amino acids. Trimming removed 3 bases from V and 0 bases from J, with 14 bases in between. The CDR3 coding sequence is TGTGCCAGCAGTTATCTATTGGGCGGAACTAACTATGGCTACACCTTC. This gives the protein CASSYLLGGTNYGYTF.

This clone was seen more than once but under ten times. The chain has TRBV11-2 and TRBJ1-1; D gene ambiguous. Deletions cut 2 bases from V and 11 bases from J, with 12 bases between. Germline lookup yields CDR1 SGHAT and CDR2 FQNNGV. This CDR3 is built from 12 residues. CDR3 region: CASSLSGGHAFF. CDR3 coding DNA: TGTGCCAGCAGCTTATCAGGAGGGCACGCTTTCTTT.

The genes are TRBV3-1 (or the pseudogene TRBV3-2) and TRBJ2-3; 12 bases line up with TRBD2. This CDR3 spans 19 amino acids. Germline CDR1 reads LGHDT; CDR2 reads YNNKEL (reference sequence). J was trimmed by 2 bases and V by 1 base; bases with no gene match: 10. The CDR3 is CASSQVLAGGHAATDTQYF. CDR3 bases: TGTGCCAGCAGCCAAGTACTAGCGGGGGGCCACGCTGCCACAGATACGCAGTATTTT.

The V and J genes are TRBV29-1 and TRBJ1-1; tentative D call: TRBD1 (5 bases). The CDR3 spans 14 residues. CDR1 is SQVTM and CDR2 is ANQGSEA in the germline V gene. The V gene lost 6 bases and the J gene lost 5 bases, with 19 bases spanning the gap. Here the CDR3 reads CSVRPGLLTTEAFF. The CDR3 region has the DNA TGCAGCGTAAGGCCGGGACTCCTAACGACTGAAGCTTTCTTT.

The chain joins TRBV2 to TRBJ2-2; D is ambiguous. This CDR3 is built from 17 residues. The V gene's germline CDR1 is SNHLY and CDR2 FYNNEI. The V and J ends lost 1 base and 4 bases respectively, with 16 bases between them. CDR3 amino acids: CASSEGPGRFGTGELFF. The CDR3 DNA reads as TGTGCCAGCAGTGAAGGGCCAGGTCGGTTTGGCACCGGGGAGCTGTTTTTT. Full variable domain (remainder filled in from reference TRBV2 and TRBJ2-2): EPEVTQTPSHQVTQMGQEVILRCVPISNHLYFYWYRQILGQKVEFLVSFYNNEISEKSEIFDDQFSVERPDGSNFTLKIRSTKLEDSAMYFCASSEGPGRFGTGELFFGEGSRLTVL.

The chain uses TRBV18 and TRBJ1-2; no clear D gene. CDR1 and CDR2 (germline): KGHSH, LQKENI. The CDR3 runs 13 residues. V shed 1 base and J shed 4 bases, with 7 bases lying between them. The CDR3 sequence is CASSPQTSYGYTF. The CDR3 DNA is TGTGCCAGCTCACCACAGACGTCCTATGGCTACACCTTC.

DNA of the CDR3: TGTGCCAGCAGTACCTGGGACAGGGCGGATACGCAGTATTTT. Amino acids: CASSTWDRADTQYF. V usage is TRBV27 and J usage is TRBJ2-3; TRBD1 aligns across 9 bases. Germline CDR1 reads MNHEY; CDR2 reads SMNVEV (reference sequence). Trimming cost V 5 bases and J 6 bases; bases outside gene matches: 6. The CDR3 has 14 amino acids.

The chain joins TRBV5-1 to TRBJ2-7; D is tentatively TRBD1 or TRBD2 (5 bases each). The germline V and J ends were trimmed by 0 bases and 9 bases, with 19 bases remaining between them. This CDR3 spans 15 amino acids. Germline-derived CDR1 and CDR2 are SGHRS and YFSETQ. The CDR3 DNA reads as TGCGCCAGCAGCTTGGATGGGACCCGCCGATTCGGGCAGTACTTC. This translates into CASSLDGTRRFGQYF.

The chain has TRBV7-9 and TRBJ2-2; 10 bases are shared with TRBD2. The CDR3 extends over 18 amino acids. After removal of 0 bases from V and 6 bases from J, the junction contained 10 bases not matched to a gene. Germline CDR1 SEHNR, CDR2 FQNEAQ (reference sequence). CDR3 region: CASSLALASLAGSGELFF. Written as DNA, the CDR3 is TGTGCCAGCAGCTTAGCCCTAGCTTCACTAGCGGGGTCCGGGGAGCTGTTTTTT. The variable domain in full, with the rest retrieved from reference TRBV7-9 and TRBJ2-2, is DTGVSQNPRHKITKRGQNVTFRCDPISEHNRLYWYRQTLGQGPEFLTYFQNEAQLEKSRLLSDRFSAERPKGSFSTLEIQRTEQGDSAMYLCASSLALASLAGSGELFFGEGSRLTVL.

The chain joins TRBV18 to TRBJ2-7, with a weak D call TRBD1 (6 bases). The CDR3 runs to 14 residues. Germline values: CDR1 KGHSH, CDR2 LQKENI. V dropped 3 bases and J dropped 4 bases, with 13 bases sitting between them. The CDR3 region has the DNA TGTGCCAGCTCACCTCAGGGGAACTCTTACGAGCAGTACTTC. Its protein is CASSPQGNSYEQYF.

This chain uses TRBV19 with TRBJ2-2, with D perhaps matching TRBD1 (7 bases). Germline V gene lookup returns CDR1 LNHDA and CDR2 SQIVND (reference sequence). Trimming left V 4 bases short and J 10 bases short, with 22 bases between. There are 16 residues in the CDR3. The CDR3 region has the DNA TGTGCCAGTAGTACTCACCCCCGGACAGGAGGGGAGGAGCTGTTTTTT. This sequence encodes CASSTHPRTGGEELFF.